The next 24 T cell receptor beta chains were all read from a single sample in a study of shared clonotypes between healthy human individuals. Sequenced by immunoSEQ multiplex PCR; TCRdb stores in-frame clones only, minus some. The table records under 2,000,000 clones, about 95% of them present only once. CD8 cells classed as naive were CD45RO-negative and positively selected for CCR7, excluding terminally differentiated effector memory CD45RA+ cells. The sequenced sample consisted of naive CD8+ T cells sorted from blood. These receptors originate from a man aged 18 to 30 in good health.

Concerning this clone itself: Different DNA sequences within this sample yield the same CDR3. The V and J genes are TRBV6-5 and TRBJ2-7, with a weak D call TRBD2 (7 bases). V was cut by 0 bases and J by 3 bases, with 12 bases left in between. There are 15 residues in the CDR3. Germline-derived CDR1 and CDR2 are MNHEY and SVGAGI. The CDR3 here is CASSYSGGASYEQYF. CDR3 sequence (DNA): TGTGCCAGCAGTTACTCGGGGGGGGCGAGCTACGAGCAGTACTTC.

This CDR3 reads CASSPQGLGETQYF. CDR3 nucleotide sequence: TGTGCCAGCAGCCCACAGGGCCTTGGTGAGACCCAGTACTTC. The V call is TRBV28, the J call TRBJ2-5, with D tentatively TRBD1 (6 bases). V lost 6 bases, J lost 5 bases, and 16 bases lay in between. This CDR3 region has 14 residues. Germline-derived CDR1 and CDR2 are MDHEN and SYDVKM.

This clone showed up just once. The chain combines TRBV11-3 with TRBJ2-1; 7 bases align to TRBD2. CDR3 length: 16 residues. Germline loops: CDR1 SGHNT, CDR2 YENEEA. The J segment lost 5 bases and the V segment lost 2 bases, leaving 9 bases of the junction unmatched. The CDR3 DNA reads TGTGCCAGCAGCTTAAGGCGGGAGATAGAACACAATGAGCAGTTCTTC. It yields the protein CASSLRREIEHNEQFF. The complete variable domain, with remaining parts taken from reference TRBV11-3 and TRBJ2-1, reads EAGVVQSPRYKIIEKKQPVAFWCNPISGHNTLYWYLQNLGQGPELLIRYENEEAVDDSQLPKDRFSAERLKGVDSTLKIQPAELGDSAVYLCASSLRREIEHNEQFFGPGTRLTVL.

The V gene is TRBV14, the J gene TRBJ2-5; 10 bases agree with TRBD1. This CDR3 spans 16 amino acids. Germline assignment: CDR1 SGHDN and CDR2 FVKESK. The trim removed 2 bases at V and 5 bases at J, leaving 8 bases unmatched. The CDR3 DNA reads TGTGCCAGCAGCCAACCCGGGACAGGGGATTGGGAGACCCAGTACTTC. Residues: CASSQPGTGDWETQYF.

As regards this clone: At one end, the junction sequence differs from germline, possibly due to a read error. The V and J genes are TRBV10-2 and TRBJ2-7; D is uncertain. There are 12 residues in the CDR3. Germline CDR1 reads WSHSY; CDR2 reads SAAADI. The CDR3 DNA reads TGTGCCAGCAGTTATGGCTCCTACGAGCAGTACTTC. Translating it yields CASSYGSYEQYF.

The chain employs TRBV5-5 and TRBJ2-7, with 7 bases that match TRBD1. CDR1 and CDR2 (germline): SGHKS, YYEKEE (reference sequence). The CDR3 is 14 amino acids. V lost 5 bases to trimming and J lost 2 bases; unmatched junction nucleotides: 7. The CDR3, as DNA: TGTGCCAGCAGGACCGGGACAGCCCCCTACGAGCAGTACTTC. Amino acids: CASRTGTAPYEQYF.

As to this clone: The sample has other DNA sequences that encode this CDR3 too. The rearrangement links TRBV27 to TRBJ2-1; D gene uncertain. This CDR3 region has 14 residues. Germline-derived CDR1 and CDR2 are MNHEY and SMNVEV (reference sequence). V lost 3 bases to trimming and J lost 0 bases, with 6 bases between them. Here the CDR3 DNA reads TGTGCCAGCAGTTTTGGAAGCTCCTACAATGAGCAGTTCTTC. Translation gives CASSFGSSYNEQFF.

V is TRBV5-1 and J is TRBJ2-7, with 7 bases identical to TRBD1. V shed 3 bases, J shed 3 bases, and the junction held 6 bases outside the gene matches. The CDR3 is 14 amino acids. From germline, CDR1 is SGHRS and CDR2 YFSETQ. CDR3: CASSSGQLYYEQYF. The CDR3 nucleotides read TGCGCCAGCAGCTCGGGACAGCTTTACTACGAGCAGTACTTC.

The CDR3 sequence is CASSPSRLSPLHF. For the CDR3, the DNA is TGTGCCAGCAGTCCCTCCCGACTCTCACCCCTCCACTTT. This chain connects TRBV28 to TRBJ1-6; unclear D gene. Germline assignment: CDR1 MDHEN and CDR2 SYDVKM. The V gene lost 5 bases and the J gene lost 10 bases, with 12 bases spanning the gap. The CDR3 length is 13 residues.

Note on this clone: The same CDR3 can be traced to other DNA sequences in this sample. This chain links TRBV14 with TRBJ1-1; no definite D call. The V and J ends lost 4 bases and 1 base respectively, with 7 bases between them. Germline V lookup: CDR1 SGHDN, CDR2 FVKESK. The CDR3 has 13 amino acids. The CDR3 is CASSPTENTEAFF. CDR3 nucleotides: TGTGCCAGCAGCCCGACGGAGAACACTGAAGCTTTCTTT.

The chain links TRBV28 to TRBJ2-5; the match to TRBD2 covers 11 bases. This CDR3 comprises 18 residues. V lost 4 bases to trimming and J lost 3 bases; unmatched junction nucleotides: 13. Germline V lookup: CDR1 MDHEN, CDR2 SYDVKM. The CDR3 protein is CASSWDSGGAVGEETQYF. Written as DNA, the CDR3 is TGTGCCAGCAGTTGGGATAGCGGGGGGGCCGTAGGGGAAGAGACCCAGTACTTC.

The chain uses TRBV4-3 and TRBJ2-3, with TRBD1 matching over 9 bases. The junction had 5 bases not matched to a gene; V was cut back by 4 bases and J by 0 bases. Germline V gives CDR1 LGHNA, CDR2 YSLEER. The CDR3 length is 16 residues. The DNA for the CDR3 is TGCGCCAGCAGCCCGGGACAGGGAACCAGCACAGATACGCAGTATTTT. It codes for CASSPGQGTSTDTQYF.

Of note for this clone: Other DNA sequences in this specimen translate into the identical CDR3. CDR3 protein: CASSLGLAVNEQFF. As DNA, the CDR3 is TGTGCCAGCAGTTTGGGACTAGCCGTGAATGAGCAGTTCTTC. The chain uses TRBV27 and TRBJ2-1; 9 bases align to TRBD2. CDR1 is MNHEY, CDR2 SMNVEV, per germline (reference sequence). The CDR3 length is 14 residues. V was pared by 3 bases and J by 7 bases, with 4 bases of the junction left unmatched.

The CDR3 spells CAWSSGQGREETQYF. The CDR3, as DNA: TGTGCCTGGAGTTCCGGACAGGGTAGGGAAGAGACCCAGTACTTC. This sequence joins TRBV30 and TRBJ2-5, with TRBD1 matching 8 bases. The CDR3 covers 15 residues. J lost 3 bases, V lost 2 bases, and 8 bases had no gene match. Germline V gives CDR1 GTSNPN, CDR2 SVGIG (reference sequence).

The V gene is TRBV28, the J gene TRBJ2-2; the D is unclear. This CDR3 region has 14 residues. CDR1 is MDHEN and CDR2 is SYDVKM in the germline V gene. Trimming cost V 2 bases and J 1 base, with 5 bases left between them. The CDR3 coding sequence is TGTGCCAGCAGTTTAGGCATGAACACCGGGGAGCTGTTTTTT. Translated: CASSLGMNTGELFF.

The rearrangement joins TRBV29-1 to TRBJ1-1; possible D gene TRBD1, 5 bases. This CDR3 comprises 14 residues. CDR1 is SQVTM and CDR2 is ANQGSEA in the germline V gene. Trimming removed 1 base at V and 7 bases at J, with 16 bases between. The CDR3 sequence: CSVEVSWGYVEAFF. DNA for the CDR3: TGCAGCGTTGAAGTGTCTTGGGGGTACGTTGAAGCTTTCTTT. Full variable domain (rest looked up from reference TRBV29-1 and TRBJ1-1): SAVISQKPSRDICQRGTSLTIQCQVDSQVTMMFWYRQQPGQSLTLIATANQGSEATYESGFVIDKFPISRPNLTFSTLTVSNMSPEDSSIYLCSVEVSWGYVEAFFGQGTRLTVV.

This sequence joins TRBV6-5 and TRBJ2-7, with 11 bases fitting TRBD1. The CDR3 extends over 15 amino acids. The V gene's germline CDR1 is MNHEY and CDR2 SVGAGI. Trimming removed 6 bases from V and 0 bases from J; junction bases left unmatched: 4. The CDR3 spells CASRGGTGGSYEQYF. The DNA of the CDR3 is TGTGCCAGCAGAGGGGGGACAGGGGGCTCCTACGAGCAGTACTTC.

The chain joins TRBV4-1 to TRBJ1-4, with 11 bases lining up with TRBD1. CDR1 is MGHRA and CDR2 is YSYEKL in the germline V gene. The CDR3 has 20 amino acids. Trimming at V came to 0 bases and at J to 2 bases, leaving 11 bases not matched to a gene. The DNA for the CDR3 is TGCGCCAGCAGCCAAGATAAATTGGACAGGGGGCGCGTGACTAATGAAAAACTGTTTTTT. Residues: CASSQDKLDRGRVTNEKLFF.

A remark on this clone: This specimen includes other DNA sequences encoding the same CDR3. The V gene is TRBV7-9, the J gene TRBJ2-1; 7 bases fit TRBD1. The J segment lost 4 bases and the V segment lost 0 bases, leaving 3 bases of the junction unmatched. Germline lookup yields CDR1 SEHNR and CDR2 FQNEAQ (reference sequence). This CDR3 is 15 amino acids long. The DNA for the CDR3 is TGTGCCAGCAGCTTAGCCTCGGGACAGTACAATGAGCAGTTCTTC. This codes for CASSLASGQYNEQFF.

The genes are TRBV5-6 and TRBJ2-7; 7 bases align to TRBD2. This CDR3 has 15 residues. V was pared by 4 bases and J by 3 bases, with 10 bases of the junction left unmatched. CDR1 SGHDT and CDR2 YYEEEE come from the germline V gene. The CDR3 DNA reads TGTGCCAGCAGCCCCTGGGGCGGGAGTGGCTACGAGCAGTACTTC. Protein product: CASSPWGGSGYEQYF.

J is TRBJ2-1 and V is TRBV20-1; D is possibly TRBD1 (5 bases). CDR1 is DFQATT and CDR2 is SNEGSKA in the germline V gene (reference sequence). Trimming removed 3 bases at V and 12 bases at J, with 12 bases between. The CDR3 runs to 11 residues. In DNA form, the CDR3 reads TGCAGTGCTAGTGTACAGGAGCGGCAGTTCTTC. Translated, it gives CSASVQERQFF.

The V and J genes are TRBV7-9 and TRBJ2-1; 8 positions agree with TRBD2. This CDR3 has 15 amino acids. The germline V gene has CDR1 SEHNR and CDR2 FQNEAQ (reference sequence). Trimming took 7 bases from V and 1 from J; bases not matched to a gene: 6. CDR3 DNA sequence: TGTGCCAGCAACCGAGCGGGAGAGTCCTACAATGAGCAGTTCTTC. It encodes CASNRAGESYNEQFF.

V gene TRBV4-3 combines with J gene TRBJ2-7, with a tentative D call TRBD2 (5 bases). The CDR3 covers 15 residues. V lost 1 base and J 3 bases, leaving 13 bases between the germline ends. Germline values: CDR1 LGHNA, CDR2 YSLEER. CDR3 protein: CASSQAIADYYEQYF. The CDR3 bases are TGCGCCAGCAGCCAAGCCATTGCAGACTACTACGAGCAGTACTTC.

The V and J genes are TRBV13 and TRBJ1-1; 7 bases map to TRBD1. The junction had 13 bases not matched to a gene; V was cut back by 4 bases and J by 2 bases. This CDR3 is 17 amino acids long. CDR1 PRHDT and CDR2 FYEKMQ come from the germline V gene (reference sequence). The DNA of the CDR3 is TGTGCCAGCAGCTCCTCCTTTGGGACAGCTTCAAACACTGAAGCTTTCTTT. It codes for CASSSSFGTASNTEAFF.